The 14 T cell receptor beta chains below come from one sample, sequenced in a study of beta chain features in type 1 diabetes. Expressed TCRB transcripts were sequenced, since all the RNA that had been isolated was reverse transcribed. Assay used: immunoSEQ multiplex PCR; TCRdb lists only in-frame clones, some missing. The sample has 360,000 or so clones; roughly 21% are singletons. The sequenced material came from naive CD4+ T cells from blood. The receptor source for this set is a woman aged 18 to 35 in good health.

The table lists this clone with a few counts. CDR3 sequence reads: CASSPGTGGYEQYF. In DNA form, the CDR3 reads TGTGCCAGCAGCCCAGGGACAGGGGGCTACGAGCAGTACTTC. This chain links TRBV7-9 with TRBJ2-5; 11 bases are a match to TRBD1. Near its end, the DNA agrees better with TRBJ2-7, so the J call may be wrong. The CDR3 totals 14 residues. Looked up from germline, CDR1 is SEHNR and CDR2 is FQNEAQ (reference sequence).

The V gene is TRBV25-1, the J gene TRBJ2-7; a possible D gene is TRBD1 (5 bases). Germline V CDR1 and CDR2: MGHDK, SYGVNS. Trimming cost V 3 bases and J 7 bases, with 10 bases left between them. The length of the CDR3 is 12 residues. The CDR3 nucleotides read TGTGCCAGCAGTGACAGGGCAGGTGAGCAGTACTTC. This codes for CASSDRAGEQYF.

Here the CDR3 reads CASSQGLRPNYGYTF. CDR3 sequence (DNA): TGTGCCAGCAGCCAAGGACTGAGGCCGAACTATGGCTACACCTTC. The chain couples TRBV5-6 to TRBJ1-2; no definite D call. Germline V gene data show CDR1 as SGHDT and CDR2 as YYEEEE. This CDR3 has 15 residues. With 4 bases removed from V and 2 bases from J, the gap between germline ends came to 15 bases.

V gene TRBV5-1 combines with J gene TRBJ1-5; 8 positions agree with TRBD1. This CDR3 region has 15 residues. V lost 3 bases and J lost 4; bases outside the gene matches: 6. CDR1 SGHRS and CDR2 YFSETQ come from the germline V gene. The chain's CDR3 is CASSYGTGPNQPQHF. CDR3 sequence (DNA): TGCGCCAGCAGCTACGGGACAGGACCAAATCAGCCCCAGCATTTT.

This clone was observed a handful of times. The chain joins TRBV2 to TRBJ2-5; D is unresolved. CDR3 length equals 13 residues. Germline CDR1 SNHLY, CDR2 FYNNEI. The V end lost 5 bases, the J end lost 0 bases, and 7 bases lay between the germline ends. The CDR3, as DNA: TGTGCCAGCAGTCGAGAGAACCAAGAGACCCAGTACTTC. Its protein is CASSRENQETQYF.

V and J are TRBV21-1 and TRBJ2-1; the table's D call TRBD2 went unverified against the DNA. TRBV21-1 is a pseudogene locus. The CDR3 spans 14 residues. CDR3 protein: CASSNGTSGNEQFF. The CDR3 DNA sequence: TGTGCCAGCAGCAATGGGACTAGCGGCAATGAGCAGTTCTTC.

This clone was counted only a few times. This chain joins TRBV25-1 and TRBJ1-6, with D unresolved. Germline values: CDR1 MGHDK, CDR2 SYGVNS. The V end was cut by 5 bases, the J end by 10 bases, with 12 bases between. The CDR3 is made up of 13 amino acids. The CDR3 protein is CASSTTSFSPLHF. CDR3 coding DNA: TGTGCCAGCAGTACCACATCATTCTCACCCCTCCACTTT.

This clone has a handful of counts. This rearrangement joins TRBV4-1 to TRBJ2-1; 9 nucleotides align to TRBD1. The CDR3 length is 19 residues. The germline V gene encodes CDR1 MGHRA and CDR2 YSYEKL. J was trimmed by 7 bases and V by 4 bases; bases with no gene match: 20. The CDR3: CASSRGPLTGTGSRNEQFF. For the CDR3, the DNA is TGCGCCAGCAGCCGCGGGCCCCTCACCGGGACAGGGTCGAGGAATGAGCAGTTCTTC.

This chain's CDR3 is CATSRGRGAYEQYF. The DNA of the CDR3 is TGTGCCACCAGCAGAGGTCGGGGGGCCTACGAGCAGTACTTC. The chain is built from TRBV15 and TRBJ2-7, with 7 positions matching TRBD2. The CDR3 totals 14 residues. The V and J ends lost 1 base and 2 bases, in that order; junction bases with no gene match: 2. Germline CDR1 and CDR2: LNHNV and YYDKDF (reference sequence).

Only a few counts were recorded for this clone. The rearrangement uses TRBV6-5 and TRBJ1-1, with 7 bases fitting TRBD1. From germline, CDR1 is MNHEY and CDR2 SVGAGI. There are 15 residues in the CDR3. Losses at the gene ends were 0 bases for V and 1 base for J; bases not matched to a gene: 2. CDR3 DNA: TGTGCCAGCAGTTACTCGGGACAGCCGAACACTGAAGCTTTCTTT. Translated, it gives CASSYSGQPNTEAFF.

This sequence joins TRBV10-3 and TRBJ1-5; TRBD1 aligns across 10 bases. The V and J ends lost 11 bases and 7 bases, in that order; junction bases with no gene match: 2. The CDR3 runs to 11 residues. The germline V gene encodes CDR1 ENHRY and CDR2 SYGVKD. The CDR3 region is CAAGQGQPQHF. CDR3 sequence (DNA): TGTGCCGCGGGACAGGGGCAGCCCCAGCATTTT.

This clone was seen a handful of times. The chain couples TRBV27 to TRBJ2-1; TRBD2 agrees at 14 bases. V dropped 6 bases and J dropped 10; count of bases not matched to a gene: 8. Germline CDR1 and CDR2: MNHEY and SMNVEV (reference sequence). The CDR3 contains 15 residues. Here the CDR3 DNA reads TGTGCCAGCAGCCGACTAGCGGGAGGGGGACAAGAGCAGTTCTTC. This codes for CASSRLAGGGQEQFF.

The J gene is TRBJ2-5, the V gene TRBV4-1; tentatively, D is TRBD1 (6 bases). This CDR3 has 17 amino acids. Trimming shortened V by 4 bases and J by 2 bases, and 20 bases separated the two germline ends. Germline lookup yields CDR1 MGHRA and CDR2 YSYEKL. CDR3 amino acids: CASSRSVRTALQETQYF. CDR3 nucleotides: TGCGCCAGCAGCCGGTCGGTGAGGACAGCCCTTCAAGAGACCCAGTACTTC.

The table lists this clone with a few counts. The chain has TRBV6-5 and TRBJ2-1; TRBD2 aligns across 7 bases. V was pared by 6 bases and J by 5 bases, with 4 bases of the junction left unmatched. The CDR3 is made up of 13 amino acids. Germline V CDR1 and CDR2: MNHEY, SVGAGI. The CDR3 reads CASRSGTNNEQFF. Written as DNA, the CDR3 is TGTGCCAGCAGATCCGGGACTAACAATGAGCAGTTCTTC.